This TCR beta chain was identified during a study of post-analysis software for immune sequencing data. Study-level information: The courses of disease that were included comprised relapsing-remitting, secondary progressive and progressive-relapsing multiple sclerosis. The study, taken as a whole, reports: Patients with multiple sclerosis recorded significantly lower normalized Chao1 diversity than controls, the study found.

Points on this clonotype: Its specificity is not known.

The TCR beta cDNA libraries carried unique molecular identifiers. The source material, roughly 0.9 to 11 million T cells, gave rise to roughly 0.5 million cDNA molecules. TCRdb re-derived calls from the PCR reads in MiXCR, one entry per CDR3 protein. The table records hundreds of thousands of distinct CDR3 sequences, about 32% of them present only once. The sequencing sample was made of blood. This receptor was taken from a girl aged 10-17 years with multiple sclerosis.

The CDR3: CSARDTLKRIGSLGDGELFF. DNA of the CDR3: TGCAGTGCTAGAGATACCCTTAAAAGGATCGGGAGCCTAGGGGACGGGGAGCTGTTTTTT. The gene calls are TRBV20-1 and TRBJ2-2, with D possibly TRBD2 on 6 matching bases. The V and J ends lost 0 bases and 7 bases respectively, with 30 bases between them. CDR1 DFQATT and CDR2 SNEGSKA come from the germline V gene (reference sequence). The CDR3 length is 20 residues.